Below are 13 T cell receptor beta chains sequenced from a single sample in a study of blood T cell repertoires in COVID-19. Assay: immunoSEQ multiplex PCR; the TCRdb copy retains only in-frame clones and omits some. There are under 350,000 clones in the sample; roughly 85% occur only once, and approximately 7.6% lies in the top ten. Sequences were obtained from peripheral blood. All receptors derive from a human donor in a cohort sampled during active COVID-19.

The chain combines TRBV9 with TRBJ1-4; 7 nucleotides align to TRBD1. From germline, CDR1 is SGDLS and CDR2 YYNGEE. V dropped 3 bases and J dropped 12; count of bases not matched to a gene: 5. The CDR3 is made up of 12 amino acids. The CDR3 is CASSASDRELFF. The CDR3 DNA reads TGTGCCAGCAGCGCTTCCGACAGGGAACTGTTTTTT.

J is TRBJ1-3 and V is TRBV15; D not resolved. Trimming stripped 5 bases from V and 1 base from J, with 15 bases between. Per germline, CDR1 LNHNV and CDR2 YYDKDF (reference sequence). This CDR3 is 16 amino acids long. The CDR3 coding sequence is TGTGCCACCAGCCCGAAGGTACGGGTTTCTGGAAACACCATATATTTT. This translates into CATSPKVRVSGNTIYF.

This clone was counted only a few times. This chain joins TRBV18 and TRBJ2-2, with 8 bases aligning to TRBD2. With 3 bases clipped from V and 4 bases from J, the junction kept 4 bases outside the gene matches. The CDR3 is made up of 15 amino acids. Germline values: CDR1 KGHSH, CDR2 LQKENI. The CDR3 protein is CASSPGLGSTGELFF. The CDR3 bases are TGTGCCAGCTCACCGGGACTAGGGAGCACCGGGGAGCTGTTTTTT.

V usage is TRBV15 and J usage is TRBJ2-1; the match to TRBD2 covers 7 bases. V dropped 1 base and J dropped 3; count of bases not matched to a gene: 6. The CDR3 loop spans 16 amino acids. Germline lookup yields CDR1 LNHNV and CDR2 YYDKDF (reference sequence). The CDR3 DNA sequence: TGTGCCACCAGCAGAGGATGGGGGGGACTCTACAATGAGCAGTTCTTC. Translated: CATSRGWGGLYNEQFF.

The V gene is TRBV7-9, the J gene TRBJ1-2; 7 positions agree with TRBD1. This CDR3 region has 16 residues. The germline V gene encodes CDR1 SEHNR and CDR2 FQNEAQ (reference sequence). V shed 5 bases and J 1 base; nucleotides not matched to a gene: 10. CDR3 bases: TGTGCCAGCAGCGCCAACTTGGGACAGAATAACTATGGCTACACCTTC. Protein sequence: CASSANLGQNNYGYTF.

Turning to this clone: Other nucleotide sequences in the sample specify the same CDR3. This chain uses TRBV5-1 with TRBJ1-1; D uncertain. V was cut by 5 bases and J by 2 bases, with 4 bases left in between. Germline CDR1 SGHRS, CDR2 YFSETQ. The CDR3 covers 11 residues. The CDR3 bases are TGCGCCAGCAGGAGAAACACTGAAGCTTTCTTT. This sequence encodes CASRRNTEAFF.

This chain joins TRBV24-1 and TRBJ2-2; TRBD1 aligns across 7 bases. Germline V gene lookup returns CDR1 KGHDR and CDR2 SFDVKD. CDR3 size: 14 residues. V was clipped by 10 bases and J by 3 bases; unmatched bases: 7. CDR3 bases: TGTGCCACGCGCCGGGACAGCGACACCGGGGAGCTGTTTTTT. Residues: CATRRDSDTGELFF.

DNA of the CDR3: TGTGCCAGCTCACTCGGACAGGGACCGAACACTGAAGCTTTCTTT. Protein product: CASSLGQGPNTEAFF. This rearrangement joins TRBV18 to TRBJ1-1; TRBD1 matches 8 bases. The germline V gene has CDR1 KGHSH and CDR2 LQKENI. With V trimmed by 4 bases and J by 1 base, 5 bases remained unmatched. The CDR3 extends over 15 amino acids.

The chain links TRBV4-1 to TRBJ2-3; D remains ambiguous. Germline CDR1 and CDR2: MGHRA and YSYEKL. CDR3 length: 11 amino acids. V lost 0 bases to trimming and J lost 7 bases, with 2 bases between them. The CDR3 DNA follows: TGCGCCAGCAGCCAAGACTATACGCAGTATTTT. This gives the protein CASSQDYTQYF.

This chain connects TRBV5-5 to TRBJ1-3; no definite D call. Trimming left V 4 bases short and J 1 base short, with 12 bases between. This CDR3 is 15 amino acids long. Germline lookup yields CDR1 SGHKS and CDR2 YYEKEE (reference sequence). The CDR3 bases are TGTGCCAGCAGCCGCGGGGATAGGTCTGGAAACACCATATATTTT. Translation: CASSRGDRSGNTIYF. The full variable domain, its missing parts supplied by reference TRBV5-5 and TRBJ1-3, is DAGVTQSPTHLIKTRGQQVTLRCSPISGHKSVSWYQQVLGQGPQFIFQYYEKEERGRGNFPDRFSARQFPNYSSELNVNALLLGDSALYLCASSRGDRSGNTIYFGEGSWLTVV.

The J gene is TRBJ2-2, the V gene TRBV2; TRBD1 matches at 10 bases. The CDR3 contains 17 residues. CDR1 is SNHLY and CDR2 is FYNNEI in the germline V gene. Unmatched junction bases numbered 15, after V lost 7 bases and J lost 7 bases. The CDR3 here is CASKGVRRDRGNGELFF. The DNA for the CDR3 is TGTGCCAGCAAAGGCGTACGTCGGGACAGGGGAAACGGGGAGCTGTTTTTT.

The chain recombines TRBV11-2 with TRBJ2-5; 9 positions match TRBD2. Per germline, CDR1 SGHAT and CDR2 FQNNGV. V lost 6 bases to trimming and J lost 5 bases; unmatched junction nucleotides: 1. The CDR3 loop spans 12 amino acids. CDR3 protein: CASRAGGETQYF. CDR3 in DNA: TGTGCCAGCAGGGCGGGGGGGGAGACCCAGTACTTC.

The J gene is TRBJ2-3, the V gene TRBV19; TRBD1 might be the D (6 bases). In germline, CDR1 is LNHDA, CDR2 SQIVND (reference sequence). The CDR3 totals 16 residues. V lost 4 bases, J lost 3 bases, and 17 bases lay in between. The CDR3 bases are TGTGCCAGTAGTAAACAGGGACCCCTCGGGACAGATACGCAGTATTTT. It yields the protein CASSKQGPLGTDTQYF.